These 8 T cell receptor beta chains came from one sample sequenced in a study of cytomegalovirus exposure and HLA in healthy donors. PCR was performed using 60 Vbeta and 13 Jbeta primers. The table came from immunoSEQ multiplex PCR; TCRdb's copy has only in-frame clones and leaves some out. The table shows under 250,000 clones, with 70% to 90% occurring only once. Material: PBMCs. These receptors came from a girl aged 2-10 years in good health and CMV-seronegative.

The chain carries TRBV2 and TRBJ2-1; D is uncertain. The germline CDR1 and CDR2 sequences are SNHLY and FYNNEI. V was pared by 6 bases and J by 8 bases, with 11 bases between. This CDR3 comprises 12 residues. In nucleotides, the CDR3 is TGTGCCAGCAGGCGCTCTTCGTATGAGCAGTTCTTC. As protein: CASRRSSYEQFF.

The CDR3 sequence is CASRNLYRLTYTQYF. CDR3 nucleotide sequence: TGTGCCAGCAGGAACCTATACCGCCTCACTTATACGCAGTATTTT. The V call is TRBV27, the J call TRBJ2-3, with no clear D. The CDR3 spans 15 residues. The V and J ends lost 6 bases and 7 bases respectively, with 20 bases between them. Per the germline V gene, CDR1 is MNHEY and CDR2 is SMNVEV (reference sequence).

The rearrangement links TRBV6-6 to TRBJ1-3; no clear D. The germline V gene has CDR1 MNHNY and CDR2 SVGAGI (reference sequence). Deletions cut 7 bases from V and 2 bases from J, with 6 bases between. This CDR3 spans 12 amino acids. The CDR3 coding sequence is TGTGCCAGCAACGGGGCTGGAAACACCATATATTTT. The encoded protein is CASNGAGNTIYF.

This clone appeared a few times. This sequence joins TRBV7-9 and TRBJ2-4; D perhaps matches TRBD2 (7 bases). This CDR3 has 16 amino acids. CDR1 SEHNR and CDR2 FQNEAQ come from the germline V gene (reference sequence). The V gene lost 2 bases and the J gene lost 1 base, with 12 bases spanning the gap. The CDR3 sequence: CASSLPGGAAKNIQYF. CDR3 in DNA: TGTGCCAGCAGCTTACCTGGGGGGGCGGCCAAAAACATTCAGTACTTC.

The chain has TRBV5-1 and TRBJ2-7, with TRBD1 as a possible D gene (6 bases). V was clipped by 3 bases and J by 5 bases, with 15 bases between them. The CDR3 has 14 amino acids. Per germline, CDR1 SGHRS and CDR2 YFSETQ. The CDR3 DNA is TGCGCCAGCAGCTGGACGGACAGAGTCCACGAGCAGTACTTC. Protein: CASSWTDRVHEQYF.

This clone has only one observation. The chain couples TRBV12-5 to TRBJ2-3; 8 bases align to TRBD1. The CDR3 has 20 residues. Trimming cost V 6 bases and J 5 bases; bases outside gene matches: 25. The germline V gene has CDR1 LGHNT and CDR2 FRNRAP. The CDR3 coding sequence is TGTGCTAGTGGCTTGAAGCTTGGGGGACCGGACAGGGCAAGCGGAGATACGCAGTATTTT. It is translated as CASGLKLGGPDRASGDTQYF.

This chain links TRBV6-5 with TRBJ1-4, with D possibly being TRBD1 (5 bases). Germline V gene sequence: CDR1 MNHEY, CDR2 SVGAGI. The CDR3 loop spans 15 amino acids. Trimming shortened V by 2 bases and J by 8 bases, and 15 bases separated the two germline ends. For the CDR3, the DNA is TGTGCCAGCAGTTACGGGGTCAGGGTGGCCGAAAAACTGTTTTTT. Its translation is CASSYGVRVAEKLFF.

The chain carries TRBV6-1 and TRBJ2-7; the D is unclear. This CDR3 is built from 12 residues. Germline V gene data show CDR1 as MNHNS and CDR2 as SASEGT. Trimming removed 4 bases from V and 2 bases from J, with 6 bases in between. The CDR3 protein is CASSGAPYEQYF. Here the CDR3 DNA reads TGTGCCAGCAGTGGGGCCCCCTACGAGCAGTACTTC.